This T cell receptor (beta chain) was sequenced in a study of identical twins. One entry per CDR3 protein results from TCRdb running MiXCR on the 5' RACE reads. This repertoire shows about 690,000 distinct CDR3 sequences, 20% to 25% found once; its top ten account for about 4.3%. CDR1 and CDR2 from the germline V gene are DFQATT and SNEGSKA (reference sequence). Unmatched junction bases numbered 6, after V lost 1 base and J lost 4 bases. The CDR3 has 15 residues. The same data also went into a second study, on T cells expressing NK-cell markers.

This clonotype originated in a woman aged 18-29 years in good health. The chain is built from TRBV20-1 and TRBJ2-7; 11 bases align to TRBD1. Sequenced: PBMCs. In nucleotides, the CDR3 is TGCAGTGCTAGAGTGAGTGGGACAGGGGGTTACGAGCAGTACTTC. As protein: CSARVSGTGGYEQYF.